The T cell receptor beta chain described here comes from a study of blood T cell repertoires in COVID-19. Followed over time, Seattle patients had been enrolled while infection was active. This clone was recorded at least ten times. Authors' methods: How many nucleated cells were present was estimated from reference gene primer amplification. Profiled with immunoSEQ multiplex PCR; TCRdb holds only in-frame clones, not every one. V and J calls and clone size are given by that table; D and trimming were obtained from the DNA. The top ten hold 10% of the sample, which has some 160,000 clones, 85% to 90% seen once. Trimming at V came to 5 bases and at J to 1 base, leaving 10 bases not matched to a gene. This CDR3 spans 16 amino acids. Per the germline V gene, CDR1 is MDHEN and CDR2 is SYDVKM.

This receptor was identified in a woman aged 70-85 years with COVID-19, enrolled during active disease. This rearrangement joins TRBV28 to TRBJ1-1; 7 bases align to TRBD1. Sequenced material: peripheral blood. The CDR3 spells CASSLVDRASNTEAFF. In DNA, the CDR3 is TGTGCCAGCAGTCTCGTCGACAGGGCTTCGAACACTGAAGCTTTCTTT.